These 15 T cell receptor beta chains were all obtained from the same sample, sequenced in a study of cytotoxic CD8 clonotypes in ibrutinib-treated CLL. Libraries were prepared by immunoSEQ multiplex PCR; TCRdb keeps only in-frame clonotypes and omits some of them. The sample lists around 140,000 clones, approximately 80% occurring once. Sample: PBMCs, taken after 24 months of ibrutinib treatment. The receptors shown here come from a human donor with chronic lymphocytic leukemia.

The V and J genes are TRBV5-1 and TRBJ1-5, with TRBD1 identical over 8 bases. This CDR3 is built from 15 residues. V shed 0 bases and J 7 bases; nucleotides not matched to a gene: 6. CDR1 is SGHRS, CDR2 YFSETQ, per germline. CDR3 DNA sequence: TGCGCCAGCAGCTTGGGTCAGGGGGCATCCCAGCCCCAGCATTTT. This translates into CASSLGQGASQPQHF.

This clone was detected only a few times. The gene calls are TRBV28 and TRBJ2-6; D may be TRBD1 (6 bases). This CDR3 has 16 amino acids. Germline V lookup: CDR1 MDHEN, CDR2 SYDVKM. With 6 bases removed from V and 0 bases from J, the gap between germline ends came to 12 bases. The CDR3 here is CASSPRDISGANVLTF. The CDR3 DNA follows: TGTGCCAGCAGCCCCCGGGACATCTCTGGGGCCAACGTCCTGACTTTC.

This clone was seen a handful of times. CDR3 sequence: CASGLAGVPYEQYF. The CDR3 DNA is TGCGCCAGCGGGTTAGCGGGAGTTCCCTACGAGCAGTACTTC. V is TRBV5-1 and J is TRBJ2-7; 9 bases agree with TRBD2. This CDR3 comprises 14 residues. The V gene end was trimmed by 7 bases and the J gene end by 2 bases; junction bases not matched to a gene: 7. Looked up from germline, CDR1 is SGHRS and CDR2 is YFSETQ.

The CDR3: CASSSASTDTQYF. In nucleotides, the CDR3 is TGTGCCAGCAGCTCGGCTAGCACAGATACGCAGTATTTT. V and J are TRBV7-3 and TRBJ2-3; the D is unclear. V was pared by 4 bases and J by 0 bases, with 5 bases between. CDR1 and CDR2 (germline): SGHTA, FQGTGA. The CDR3 is 13 amino acids.

This chain connects TRBV6-1 to TRBJ2-7, with TRBD1 matching 8 bases. CDR3 length: 13 residues. Germline CDR1 MNHNS, CDR2 SASEGT. Losses at the gene ends were 4 bases for V and 3 bases for J; bases not matched to a gene: 2. The CDR3 DNA follows: TGTGCCAGCAGTGGGACAGGGTACTACGAGCAGTACTTC. Encoded protein: CASSGTGYYEQYF.

A single count supports this clone. V usage is TRBV10-3 and J usage is TRBJ2-7; D gene uncertain. This CDR3 is 13 amino acids long. Germline V gene data show CDR1 as ENHRY and CDR2 as SYGVKD. V was shortened by 8 bases and J by 2 bases, with 13 bases between the two germline ends. CDR3 residues: CAIFVPDTYEQYF. The CDR3 DNA is TGTGCCATCTTCGTGCCAGACACCTACGAGCAGTACTTC.

In this sample, this clone turned up once. The V call is TRBV4-2, the J call TRBJ1-2; D remains ambiguous. Germline V gene sequence: CDR1 LGHNA, CDR2 YNFKEQ. The CDR3 runs to 15 residues. V shed 4 bases and J shed 6 bases, with 18 bases lying between them. The CDR3 here is CASSPSGRQPHGYTF. Here the CDR3 DNA reads TGTGCCAGCAGCCCAAGCGGTCGGCAGCCACATGGCTACACCTTC.

CDR3 nucleotides: TGTGCCAGCAGTTACTCAGCCCCCCGCAGTACTGAAGCTTTCTTT. As protein: CASSYSAPRSTEAFF. This chain links TRBV6-5 with TRBJ1-1, with D unresolved. V gave up 0 bases and J gave up 5 bases, with 13 bases separating them. The CDR3 runs 15 residues. Germline V gives CDR1 MNHEY, CDR2 SVGAGI.

The table lists this clone with a few counts. V and J are TRBV2 and TRBJ2-7, with 9 nucleotides matching TRBD2. Germline CDR1 and CDR2: SNHLY and FYNNEI. The trim removed 6 bases at V and 5 bases at J, leaving 11 bases unmatched. The CDR3 sequence is 15 residues long. The CDR3 region has the DNA TGTGCCAGCAGGGCCCGGCTAGCGGGATCCCACGAGCAGTACTTC. This sequence encodes CASRARLAGSHEQYF.

The chain uses TRBV28 and TRBJ2-5, with a weak D call TRBD2 (6 bases). The CDR3 is 15 residues long. The V and J ends lost 6 bases and 5 bases respectively, with 19 bases between them. Germline CDR1 reads MDHEN; CDR2 reads SYDVKM. CDR3: CASSPLAGGRETQYF. For the CDR3, the DNA is TGTGCCAGCAGCCCCCTCGCGGGTGGGAGGGAGACCCAGTACTTC.

A few counts support this clone. The rearrangement uses TRBV11-2 and TRBJ2-1, with 7 bases lining up with TRBD2. From germline, CDR1 is SGHAT and CDR2 FQNNGV. With 1 base clipped from V and 5 bases from J, the junction kept 2 bases outside the gene matches. CDR3 size: 14 residues. CDR3 in DNA: TGTGCCAGCAGCTTAGCTAGCGGAAACAATGAGCAGTTCTTC. It encodes CASSLASGNNEQFF.

The rearrangement joins TRBV30 to TRBJ1-1; D gene uncertain. The germline CDR1 and CDR2 sequences are GTSNPN and SVGIG (reference sequence). V lost 2 bases and J 1 base, leaving 5 bases between the germline ends. The CDR3 totals 12 residues. This CDR3 reads CAWSQENTEAFF. CDR3 nucleotide sequence: TGTGCCTGGAGTCAGGAGAACACTGAAGCTTTCTTT.

The chain carries TRBV11-2 and TRBJ1-1, with 10 bases lining up with TRBD1. With V trimmed by 3 bases and J by 7 bases, 2 bases remained unmatched. CDR3 length equals 13 residues. Germline V CDR1 and CDR2: SGHAT, FQNNGV. The CDR3 DNA sequence: TGTGCCAGCAGCTTGACAGGGGGCTTTGAAGCTTTCTTT. It encodes CASSLTGGFEAFF.

This clone was counted many times. The chain is built from TRBV15 and TRBJ2-3; D unclear. This CDR3 is 12 amino acids long. The V gene lost 0 bases and the J gene lost 6 bases, with 4 bases spanning the gap. CDR1 and CDR2 from the germline V gene are LNHNV and YYDKDF (reference sequence). CDR3 in DNA: TGTGCCACCAGCAGAGATGTGGATACGCAGTATTTT. This codes for CATSRDVDTQYF.

V and J are TRBV6-6 and TRBJ2-3; perhaps TRBD2 as D (6 bases). The V end lost 7 bases, the J end lost 11 bases, and 13 bases lay between the germline ends. The CDR3 is 11 residues long. Looked up from germline, CDR1 is MNHNY and CDR2 is SVGAGI (reference sequence). As DNA, the CDR3 is TGTGCCAGCAAGGCCCTCGGGGGGCAGTATTTT. Protein: CASKALGGQYF.